The 31 T cell receptor beta chains presented below share a single source sample, sequenced in a study of early T cells in non-severe SARS-CoV-2 infection (dated by TCRdb to the early 2020s). Libraries were prepared through 5' RACE. These reads were obtained on a NextSeq 500. Clones were called with MiXCR by TCRdb after fastp trimmed the public reads at Q25, and only in-frame beta chains were retained. Records with the same CDR3 protein are collapsed into one entry carrying the most frequent genes and DNA. In this sample the table shows about 100,000 distinct CDR3 sequences, around 13% of which occur a single time. The biggest ten clones account for 6% to 7.5% of the sample. Sequenced input: whole blood. These receptors were collected from an adult who was a healthcare worker with PCR-confirmed SARS-CoV-2 infection or an uninfected control (not recorded which).

The CDR3 region is CASSLSLAGNTGELFF. In DNA, the CDR3 is TGTGCCAGCAGCTTGTCACTAGCGGGTAACACCGGGGAGCTGTTTTTT. The J gene is TRBJ2-2, the V gene TRBV7-6; 9 bases fit TRBD2. Trimming at V came to 3 bases and at J to 2 bases, leaving 4 bases not matched to a gene. Germline assignment: CDR1 SGHVS and CDR2 FNYEAQ. This CDR3 has 16 amino acids.

The chain combines TRBV15 with TRBJ2-2; D possibly corresponds to TRBD1 (5 bases). V gave up 4 bases and J gave up 9 bases, with 15 bases separating them. Germline V lookup: CDR1 LNHNV, CDR2 YYDKDF (reference sequence). The CDR3 covers 14 residues. The CDR3 reads CATSTTHSGRELFF. The CDR3 coding sequence is TGTGCCACCAGCACTACTCATTCAGGGAGGGAGCTGTTTTTT.

With regard to this clonotype: One base away lies a much larger clone, so this may be a sequencing read error. This rearrangement joins TRBV20-1 to TRBJ2-4; no definite D call. The CDR3 is 11 residues long. CDR1 DFQATT and CDR2 SNEGSKA come from the germline V gene (reference sequence). V lost 4 bases, J lost 9 bases, and 10 bases lay in between. The CDR3 nucleotides read TGCAGTGCTACACAGTGGAGCATTCAGTACTTC. Amino acids: CSATQWSIQYF.

About this clonotype: A much larger clone is a single base away; this may be a read error. The chain combines TRBV6-6 with TRBJ2-1; 10 bases fit TRBD2. The CDR3 is 22 residues long. Per the germline V gene, CDR1 is MNHNY and CDR2 is SVGAGI (reference sequence). J gave up 9 bases and V 2 bases, and 28 bases lay outside the gene matches. CDR3 sequence reads: CASSYVDTGVTAGGLTNSEQFF. The CDR3 bases are TGTGCCAGCAGTTACGTCGATACGGGGGTTACAGCGGGAGGGCTAACCAACAGTGAGCAGTTCTTC.

This clonotype was observed at least ten times. The V call is TRBV7-2, the J call TRBJ1-1; D may be TRBD1 (5 bases). The CDR3 is made up of 14 amino acids. V was shortened by 1 base and J by 3 bases, with 9 bases between the two germline ends. Germline CDR1 is SGHTA and CDR2 is FQGNSA. The CDR3 DNA sequence: TGTGCCAGCAGCTTAGGGGGCGGGTACACTGAAGCTTTCTTT. This codes for CASSLGGGYTEAFF.

This clonotype was counted many times. V usage is TRBV27 and J usage is TRBJ2-1; no clear D. The CDR3 is 12 amino acids. Trimming removed 2 bases at V and 4 bases at J, with 3 bases between. Looked up from germline, CDR1 is MNHEY and CDR2 is SMNVEV (reference sequence). CDR3 protein: CASSLNYNEQFF. CDR3 nucleotide sequence: TGTGCCAGCAGTTTAAATTACAATGAGCAGTTCTTC.

This clonotype was counted only a few times. V is TRBV29-1 and J is TRBJ2-1; 9 bases fit TRBD1. V was pared by 6 bases and J by 1 base, with 7 bases of the junction left unmatched. Germline CDR1 reads SQVTM; CDR2 reads ANQGSEA. The CDR3 totals 15 residues. In nucleotides, the CDR3 is TGCAGCGTGGACCGAGGACAGGGGTCCTACAATGAGCAGTTCTTC. Encoded protein: CSVDRGQGSYNEQFF.

The CDR3 spells CAWSVGQLNEKLFF. As DNA, the CDR3 is TGTGCCTGGAGTGTCGGCCAGCTAAATGAAAAACTGTTTTTT. V gene TRBV30 combines with J gene TRBJ1-4; the D is unclear. Trimming removed 0 bases at V and 5 bases at J, with 10 bases between. The germline gives CDR1 GTSNPN, CDR2 SVGIG (reference sequence). This CDR3 has 14 amino acids.

At least ten counts were recorded for this clonotype. The chain links TRBV11-3 to TRBJ2-7, with 7 nucleotides matching TRBD2. V lost 5 bases and J lost 7; bases outside the gene matches: 8. The CDR3 runs to 13 residues. Germline-derived CDR1 and CDR2 are SGHNT and YENEEA. The CDR3 DNA sequence: TGTGCCAGCAGCATGGGACTATCGGGTGAGCAGTACTTC. Amino acid sequence: CASSMGLSGEQYF.

This clonotype was detected many times. The V call is TRBV11-2, the J call TRBJ1-2; D is ambiguous. CDR3 length: 14 amino acids. Germline V lookup: CDR1 SGHAT, CDR2 FQNNGV. V was clipped by 0 bases and J by 2 bases, with 7 bases between them. The CDR3 nucleotides are TGTGCCAGCAGCTTAGATTCGTACAACTATGGCTACACCTTC. The encoded protein is CASSLDSYNYGYTF. Combining the CDR3 with reference TRBV11-2 and TRBJ1-2 gives the whole variable domain EAGVAQSPRYKIIEKRQSVAFWCNPISGHATLYWYQQILGQGPKLLIQFQNNGVVDDSQLPKDRFSAERLKGVDSTLKIQPAKLEDSAVYLCASSLDSYNYGYTFGSGTRLTVV.

The rearrangement joins TRBV28 to TRBJ1-4; D remains ambiguous. The CDR3 totals 13 residues. Germline assignment: CDR1 MDHEN and CDR2 SYDVKM. Trimming shortened V by 8 bases and J by 5 bases, and 12 bases separated the two germline ends. The CDR3 reads CASSTGRNEKLFF. The CDR3 DNA is TGTGCCAGCTCGACGGGAAGAAATGAAAAACTGTTTTTT. The full variable domain, with the rest looked up from reference TRBV28 and TRBJ1-4, is DVKVTQSSRYLVKRTGEKVFLECVQDMDHENMFWYRQDPGLGLRLIYFSYDVKMKEKGDIPEGYSVSREKKERFSLILESASTNQTSMYLCASSTGRNEKLFFGSGTQLSVL.

J is TRBJ1-6 and V is TRBV6-1, with a tentative D call TRBD1 (5 bases). V shed 6 bases and J shed 5 bases, with 8 bases lying between them. This CDR3 is built from 13 residues. The germline CDR1 and CDR2 sequences are MNHNS and SASEGT. CDR3: CASRQENNSPLHF. The CDR3 DNA reads as TGTGCCAGCAGACAGGAGAATAATTCACCCCTCCACTTT.

This clonotype was seen ten or more times. This chain connects TRBV12-3 or TRBV12-4 to TRBJ2-1; D is perhaps TRBD1 (5 bases). The CDR3 has 14 residues. The V end lost 6 bases, the J end lost 2 bases, and 11 bases lay between the germline ends. The CDR3 loop is CASRPRQTYNEQFF. CDR3 DNA: TGTGCCAGCAGACCCAGACAGACCTACAATGAGCAGTTCTTC.

This clonotype was seen a few times. The rearrangement links TRBV7-8 to TRBJ2-1; perhaps TRBD2 as D (5 bases). The CDR3 is made up of 15 amino acids. V lost 5 bases to trimming and J lost 6 bases, with 17 bases between them. Germline CDR1 reads SGHVS; CDR2 reads FQNEAQ. CDR3 region: CASSQRGLMINEQFF. The DNA for the CDR3 is TGTGCCAGCAGCCAGAGAGGGCTGATGATCAATGAGCAGTTCTTC.

This clonotype was picked up many times. The chain links TRBV4-1 to TRBJ1-2; D is perhaps TRBD1 (6 bases). Germline V gene lookup returns CDR1 MGHRA and CDR2 YSYEKL. V shed 0 bases and J shed 4 bases, with 9 bases lying between them. The CDR3 contains 14 residues. The CDR3 reads CASSQEGARYGYTF. The CDR3 DNA reads as TGCGCCAGCAGCCAAGAGGGGGCGCGCTATGGCTACACCTTC.

In this sample, this clonotype turned up a few times. The gene calls are TRBV4-2 and TRBJ2-7; tentative D call: TRBD2 (7 bases). The length of the CDR3 is 16 residues. V was pared by 4 bases and J by 4 bases, with 20 bases between. CDR1 and CDR2 (germline): LGHNA, YNFKEQ. The CDR3 loop is CASSLLGGGLAYEQYF. The CDR3 nucleotides are TGTGCCAGCAGCCTCTTGGGAGGGGGGCTCGCGTACGAGCAGTACTTC.

This clonotype has a handful of counts. The chain recombines TRBV4-3 with TRBJ1-5, with a possible D match to TRBD1 (6 bases). Looked up from germline, CDR1 is LGHNA and CDR2 is YSLEER. The V end lost 2 bases, the J end lost 0 bases, and 11 bases lay between the germline ends. This CDR3 comprises 16 residues. The CDR3 reads CASSQTRGNSNQPQHF. The CDR3, as DNA: TGCGCCAGCAGCCAAACCAGGGGAAATAGCAATCAGCCCCAGCATTTT.

This clonotype was recorded many times. The chain has TRBV10-1 and TRBJ2-2, with D tentatively TRBD1 (5 bases). The V end lost 10 bases, the J end lost 2 bases, and 11 bases lay between the germline ends. Germline CDR1 WNHNN, CDR2 SYGVQD (reference sequence). The CDR3 is 13 residues long. CDR3 nucleotide sequence: TGCGCCACCTCAGACAGTAACACCGGGGAGCTGTTTTTT. Amino acids: CATSDSNTGELFF.

This clonotype was recorded at least ten times. The gene calls are TRBV3-1 and TRBJ1-4, with D uncertain. V lost 0 bases and J 14 bases, leaving 13 bases between the germline ends. The length of the CDR3 is 13 residues. Germline values: CDR1 LGHDT, CDR2 YNNKEL (reference sequence). The CDR3 sequence is CASSQEKYGSLFF. DNA of the CDR3: TGTGCCAGCAGCCAAGAAAAGTATGGCAGTCTGTTTTTT. The entire variable domain, with the rest obtained from reference TRBV3-1 and TRBJ1-4, is as follows: DTAVSQTPKYLVTQMGNDKSIKCEQNLGHDTMYWYKQDSKKFLKIMFSYNNKELIINETVPNRFSPKSPDKAHLNLHINSLELGDSAVYFCASSQEKYGSLFFGSGTQLSVL.

This clonotype was seen a handful of times. This chain uses TRBV18 with TRBJ2-3, with a weak D call TRBD1 (6 bases). CDR3 length equals 15 residues. In germline, CDR1 is KGHSH, CDR2 LQKENI. Trimming left V 3 bases short and J 6 bases short, with 16 bases between. CDR3 loop: CASSPLGQGLDTQYF. The DNA of the CDR3 is TGTGCCAGCTCACCGCTGGGCCAGGGGTTGGATACGCAGTATTTT.

This clonotype appeared many times. The chain employs TRBV4-3 and TRBJ1-5; possible D gene TRBD1, 6 bases. Germline V gene data show CDR1 as LGHNA and CDR2 as YSLEER. Deletions cut 2 bases from V and 2 bases from J, with 19 bases between. The CDR3 has 18 residues. CDR3 in amino acids: CASSQRPPGALGNQPQHF. The CDR3 region has the DNA TGCGCCAGCAGCCAAAGGCCCCCGGGGGCTTTAGGCAATCAGCCCCAGCATTTT.

This clonotype was seen a few times. The CDR3 DNA sequence: TGTGCCAGTAGTGGATCAGCCGCGGAGACCCAGTACTTC. Amino acids: CASSGSAAETQYF. The J gene is TRBJ2-5, the V gene TRBV19; D is ambiguous. Germline-derived CDR1 and CDR2 are LNHDA and SQIVND (reference sequence). V lost 5 bases to trimming and J lost 5 bases, with 12 bases between them. This CDR3 is 13 amino acids long. Complete variable domain (other parts from reference TRBV19 and TRBJ2-5): DGGITQSPKYLFRKEGQNVTLSCEQNLNHDAMYWYRQDPGQGLRLIYYSQIVNDFQKGDIAEGYSVSREKKESFPLTVTSAQKNPTAFYLCASSGSAAETQYFGPGTRLLVL.

This clonotype was picked up a small number of times. This chain's CDR3 is CASRTQQGNTEAFF. DNA of the CDR3: TGTGCCAGCCGGACTCAACAGGGGAACACTGAAGCTTTCTTT. This chain links TRBV6-6 with TRBJ1-1, with TRBD1 as a possible D gene (6 bases). V was shortened by 8 bases and J by 1 base, with 14 bases between the two germline ends. This CDR3 comprises 14 residues. CDR1 is MNHNY, CDR2 SVGAGI, per germline (reference sequence).

The chain links TRBV20-1 to TRBJ2-3; the D is unclear. The length of the CDR3 is 14 residues. Germline V lookup: CDR1 DFQATT, CDR2 SNEGSKA (reference sequence). V lost 6 bases and J lost 0, with 13 bases in between. CDR3 region: CSATILSSTDTQYF. CDR3 DNA: TGCAGTGCAACCATACTATCTAGCACAGATACGCAGTATTTT.

As to this clonotype: A much larger clone is a single base away; this may be a read error. The CDR3 carries no conserved terminal phenylalanine or tryptophan, so it likely arises from a read error. This chain joins TRBV7-2 and TRBJ2-5; D is possibly TRBD2 (6 bases). CDR1 SGHTA and CDR2 FQGNSA come from the germline V gene. The length of the CDR3 is 16 residues. V shed 5 bases and J shed 6 bases, with 22 bases lying between them. The CDR3 region is CASSQKGGGIIQTQYS. The CDR3 region has the DNA TGTGCCAGCAGCCAGAAGGGCGGAGGGATTATACAGACCCAGTACTCC.

Many counts were recorded for this clonotype. This chain connects TRBV24-1 to TRBJ1-5; no clear D. Deletions cut 1 base from V and 0 bases from J, with 3 bases between. In germline, CDR1 is KGHDR, CDR2 SFDVKD. The CDR3 is made up of 14 amino acids. The CDR3 reads CATSDFYSNQPQHF. In DNA, the CDR3 is TGTGCCACCAGTGATTTCTATAGCAATCAGCCCCAGCATTTT.

This clonotype was recorded a few times. The chain joins TRBV7-3 to TRBJ2-1; maybe TRBD2 (6 bases). CDR3 length: 14 amino acids. Trimming removed 5 bases from V and 8 bases from J, with 16 bases in between. Germline values: CDR1 SGHTA, CDR2 FQGTGA. The CDR3 is CASSPGVSGDEQFF. The CDR3, as DNA: TGTGCCAGCAGCCCTGGGGTCTCGGGGGATGAGCAGTTCTTC.

This clonotype came up many times. V and J are TRBV4-1 and TRBJ2-5; D possibly matches TRBD1 or TRBD2 (5 bases each). Trimming cost V 2 bases and J 3 bases, with 16 bases left between them. Germline V gene data show CDR1 as MGHRA and CDR2 as YSYEKL. This CDR3 contains 16 residues. For the CDR3, the DNA is TGCGCCAGCAGCCAATGGGTTGGGACCGTAGAAGAGACCCAGTACTTC. Protein sequence: CASSQWVGTVEETQYF.

This clonotype was seen at least ten times. The rearrangement uses TRBV19 and TRBJ1-5; D perhaps matches TRBD1 (5 bases). The germline V gene encodes CDR1 LNHDA and CDR2 SQIVND (reference sequence). This CDR3 has 13 residues. V lost 7 bases to trimming and J lost 7 bases, with 14 bases between them. The CDR3 loop is CASMGTPIQPQHF. Here the CDR3 DNA reads TGTGCCAGTATGGGGACCCCGATCCAGCCCCAGCATTTT.

This clonotype was counted many times. The rearrangement uses TRBV7-2 and TRBJ1-2; D is unclear. V was shortened by 5 bases and J by 8 bases, with 15 bases between the two germline ends. CDR1 is SGHTA, CDR2 FQGNSA, per germline. The CDR3 loop spans 13 amino acids. The CDR3 loop is CASSRGGGQGYTF. CDR3 bases: TGTGCCAGCAGCCGGGGTGGTGGGCAAGGCTACACCTTC.

V and J are TRBV19 and TRBJ2-1, with TRBD2 identical over 14 bases. Germline V gives CDR1 LNHDA, CDR2 SQIVND (reference sequence). V was clipped by 6 bases and J by 0 bases; unmatched bases: 4. The CDR3 is made up of 17 amino acids. The CDR3 nucleotides read TGTGCCAGTAGGAGACTAGCGGGAGGGAGCTCCTACAATGAGCAGTTCTTC. This translates into CASRRLAGGSSYNEQFF.